This T cell receptor (beta chain) was recovered during a study of T cell changes during pregnancy in multiple sclerosis. The data were produced by immunoSEQ multiplex PCR, yet TCRdb's version contains in-frame clones alone and is incomplete. The table has fewer than 45,000 clones, 94% seen once. The germline CDR1 and CDR2 sequences are LGHNA and YSLEER. This CDR3 contains 15 residues. Trimming stripped 0 bases from V and 0 bases from J, with 9 bases between. The chain is built from TRBV4-3 and TRBJ2-7; possibly TRBD1 for D (5 bases). The input for sequencing was CD8+ T cells from peripheral blood mononuclear cells, taken in the third trimester of pregnancy. The TCR sequence derives from a female donor with multiple sclerosis, enrolled in a pregnancy study. In nucleotides, the CDR3 is TGCGCCAGCAGCCAAGATATAGGGGACTCCTACGAGCAGTACTTC. The encoded protein is CASSQDIGDSYEQYF.